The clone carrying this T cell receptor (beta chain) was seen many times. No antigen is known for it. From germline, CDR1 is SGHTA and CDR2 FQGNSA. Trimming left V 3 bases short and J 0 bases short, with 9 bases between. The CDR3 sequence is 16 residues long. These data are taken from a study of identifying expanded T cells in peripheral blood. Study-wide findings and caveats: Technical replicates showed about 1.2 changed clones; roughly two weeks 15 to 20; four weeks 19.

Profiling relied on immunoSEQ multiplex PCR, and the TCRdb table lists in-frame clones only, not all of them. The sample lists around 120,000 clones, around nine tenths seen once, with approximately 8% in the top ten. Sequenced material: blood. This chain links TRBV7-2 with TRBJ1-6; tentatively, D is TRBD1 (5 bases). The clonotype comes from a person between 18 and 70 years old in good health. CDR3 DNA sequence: TGTGCCAGCAGCTTTGACAGTAGCTCCTATAATTCACCCCTCCACTTT. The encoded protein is CASSFDSSSYNSPLHF. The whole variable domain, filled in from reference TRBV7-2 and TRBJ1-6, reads GAGVSQSPSNKVTEKGKDVELRCDPISGHTALYWYRQSLGQGLEFLIYFQGNSAPDKSGLPSDRFSAERTGGSVSTLTIQRTQQEDSAVYLCASSFDSSSYNSPLHFGNGTRLTVT.